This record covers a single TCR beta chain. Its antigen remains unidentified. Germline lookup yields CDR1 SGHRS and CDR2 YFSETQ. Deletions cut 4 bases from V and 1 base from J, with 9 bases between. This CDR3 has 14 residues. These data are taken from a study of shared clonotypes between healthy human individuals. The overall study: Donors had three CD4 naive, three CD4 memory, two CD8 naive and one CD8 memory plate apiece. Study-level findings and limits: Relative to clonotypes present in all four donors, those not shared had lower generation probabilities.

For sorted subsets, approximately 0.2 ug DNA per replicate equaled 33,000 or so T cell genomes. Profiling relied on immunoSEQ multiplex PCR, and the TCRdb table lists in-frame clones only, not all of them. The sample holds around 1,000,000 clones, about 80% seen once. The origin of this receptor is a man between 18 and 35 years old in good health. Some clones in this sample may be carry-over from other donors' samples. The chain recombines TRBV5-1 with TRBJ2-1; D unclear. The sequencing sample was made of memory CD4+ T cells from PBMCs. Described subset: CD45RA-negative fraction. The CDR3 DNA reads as TGCGCCAGCAGCCAGGCGCTTTCCTACAATGAGCAGTTCTTC. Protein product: CASSQALSYNEQFF.